These 18 T cell receptor beta chains originate from one sample sequenced in a study of T cell responses to AZD1222 COVID-19 vaccine. Data came from immunoSEQ multiplex PCR; TCRdb stores just in-frame clones and leaves some out. The sample records fewer than 200,000 clones, around 92% being singletons. The source was peripheral blood, collected on day 0 of MenACWY control vaccination. Receptor source: an adult in good health.

The rearrangement links TRBV7-2 to TRBJ1-2; D gene unclear. V was pared by 2 bases and J by 7 bases, with 11 bases between. The germline CDR1 and CDR2 sequences are SGHTA and FQGNSA. The CDR3 covers 13 residues. The DNA for the CDR3 is TGTGCCAGCAGCTTAAACCAAGAAGGTGGCTACACCTTC. As protein: CASSLNQEGGYTF.

The J gene is TRBJ1-2, the V gene TRBV3-1 (or the pseudogene TRBV3-2); no reliable D call. The CDR3 length is 13 residues. Germline V gene data show CDR1 as LGHDT and CDR2 as YNNKEL (reference sequence). V lost 1 base and J 12 bases, leaving 15 bases between the germline ends. The CDR3 DNA follows: TGTGCCAGCAGCCAAGGACCAACGCCAGTTAACACCTTC. It yields the protein CASSQGPTPVNTF.

The chain is built from TRBV3-1 (or the pseudogene TRBV3-2) and TRBJ2-2, with 7 bases lining up with TRBD2. Germline V gene lookup returns CDR1 LGHDT and CDR2 YNNKEL (reference sequence). The CDR3 extends over 16 amino acids. V shed 2 bases, J shed 6 bases, and the junction held 9 bases outside the gene matches. The CDR3 coding sequence is TGTGCCAGCAGCCAACCGGGAGGACGGTCCCCCGGGGAGCTGTTTTTT. Amino acids: CASSQPGGRSPGELFF.

This clone was seen more than once but under ten times. The rearrangement joins TRBV7-2 to TRBJ1-4, with TRBD1 as a possible D gene (5 bases). The germline V gene has CDR1 SGHTA and CDR2 FQGNSA. Trimming removed 5 bases at V and 4 bases at J, with 11 bases between. The CDR3 contains 14 residues. Written as DNA, the CDR3 is TGTGCCAGCAGCCCCGACAGAAATAATGAAAAACTGTTTTTT. This translates into CASSPDRNNEKLFF.

The gene calls are TRBV11-3 and TRBJ2-1; 7 bases fit TRBD1. Germline CDR1 is SGHNT and CDR2 is YENEEA. The CDR3 loop spans 13 amino acids. V lost 10 bases, J lost 8 bases, and 11 bases stayed unmatched. The CDR3 spells CATPGDREHEQFF. CDR3 coding DNA: TGTGCCACCCCCGGGGACAGAGAGCATGAGCAGTTCTTC. The complete variable domain, with remaining parts taken from reference TRBV11-3 and TRBJ2-1, reads EAGVVQSPRYKIIEKKQPVAFWCNPISGHNTLYWYLQNLGQGPELLIRYENEEAVDDSQLPKDRFSAERLKGVDSTLKIQPAELGDSAVYLCATPGDREHEQFFGPGTRLTVL.

This clone has only one observation. The chain is built from TRBV29-1 and TRBJ2-1, with a weak D call TRBD2 (6 bases). The V gene lost 7 bases and the J gene lost 8 bases, with 21 bases spanning the gap. Germline CDR1 and CDR2: SQVTM and ANQGSEA. There are 14 residues in the CDR3. Written as DNA, the CDR3 is TGCAGCGCCCGTGGGCGGGATCTGTGGGATGAGCAGTTCTTC. Residues: CSARGRDLWDEQFF.

Note on this clone: One end of the junction is discordant with germline, which a read error may explain. This rearrangement joins TRBV7-2 to TRBJ1-1; the D gene is possibly TRBD1 (5 bases). The CDR3 length is 15 residues. CDR1 and CDR2 from the germline V gene are SGHTA and FQGNSA. CDR3 sequence: CASSLAGPPNTEAFF. The DNA of the CDR3 is TGTGCCAGCAGCCTAGCGGGACCCCCGAACACTGAAGCTTTCTTT.

This clone occurred a few times. The chain carries TRBV18 and TRBJ1-4; weak D call: TRBD1 (5 bases). The V gene lost 4 bases and the J gene lost 3 bases, with 12 bases spanning the gap. The CDR3 has 15 amino acids. Germline V CDR1 and CDR2: KGHSH, LQKENI. The CDR3 loop reads CASSQGRAPNEKLFF. The CDR3 DNA reads TGTGCCAGCTCACAGGGCAGGGCCCCTAATGAAAAACTGTTTTTT.

The CDR3 protein is CASSPRGDAEAFF. The CDR3 DNA reads TGTGCCAGCAGCCCCAGGGGGGACGCTGAAGCTTTCTTT. The genes are TRBV9 and TRBJ1-1, with 7 nucleotides matching TRBD1. Looked up from germline, CDR1 is SGDLS and CDR2 is YYNGEE. This CDR3 comprises 13 residues. The V gene end was trimmed by 4 bases and the J gene end by 6 bases; junction bases not matched to a gene: 6. Using reference TRBV9 and TRBJ1-1 for the parts outside the CDR3, the full variable domain is DSGVTQTPKHLITATGQRVTLRCSPRSGDLSVYWYQQSLDQGLQFLIQYYNGEERAKGNILERFSAQQFPDLHSELNLSSLELGDSALYFCASSPRGDAEAFFGQGTRLTVV.

The J gene is TRBJ1-2, the V gene TRBV6-5; 9 positions match TRBD1. In germline, CDR1 is MNHEY, CDR2 SVGAGI. V lost 7 bases, J lost 2 bases, and 8 bases stayed unmatched. There are 15 residues in the CDR3. This CDR3 reads CASTPQGAGNYGYTF. CDR3 nucleotide sequence: TGTGCCAGCACCCCACAGGGGGCAGGGAACTATGGCTACACCTTC.

The chain joins TRBV9 to TRBJ1-1; TRBD1 agrees at 8 bases. The germline V gene has CDR1 SGDLS and CDR2 YYNGEE. V was clipped by 5 bases and J by 1 base; unmatched bases: 1. This CDR3 region has 13 residues. CDR3 in amino acids: CASSDRGNTEAFF. In DNA form, the CDR3 reads TGTGCCAGCAGTGACAGGGGGAACACTGAAGCTTTCTTT.

Here the CDR3 DNA reads TGTGCCAGCAGCGCGATGCGTGGCAGGGGGCTTGAAGCTTTCTTT. Translated: CASSAMRGRGLEAFF. The V and J genes are TRBV11-2 and TRBJ1-1; 8 bases fit TRBD1. V shed 5 bases and J 7 bases; nucleotides not matched to a gene: 12. The CDR3 sequence is 15 residues long. Germline V gene data show CDR1 as SGHAT and CDR2 as FQNNGV.

The rearrangement joins TRBV25-1 to TRBJ2-7, with a tentative D call TRBD1 (6 bases). The CDR3 has 17 residues. CDR1 and CDR2 (germline): MGHDK, SYGVNS. V lost 4 bases to trimming and J lost 0 bases, with 19 bases between them. This chain's CDR3 is CASSGQTDRTVSYEQYF. DNA of the CDR3: TGTGCCAGCAGTGGCCAGACAGACCGGACAGTCTCCTACGAGCAGTACTTC.

V and J are TRBV4-3 and TRBJ2-3; 8 positions match TRBD1. The CDR3 extends over 16 amino acids. Germline CDR1 and CDR2: LGHNA and YSLEER. The junction had 11 bases not matched to a gene; V was cut back by 4 bases and J by 5 bases. In DNA, the CDR3 is TGCGCCAGCAGCCGCCGGACAGGGCATCTGGGAGATACGCAGTATTTT. Translating gives CASSRRTGHLGDTQYF.

The chain has TRBV19 and TRBJ1-6, with 10 bases aligning to TRBD1. This CDR3 is 14 amino acids long. With 4 bases clipped from V and 10 bases from J, the junction kept 4 bases outside the gene matches. Germline CDR1 is LNHDA and CDR2 is SQIVND (reference sequence). The DNA of the CDR3 is TGTGCCAGTAGTACCGGGACAGGGGTCTCACCCCTCCACTTT. Translating it yields CASSTGTGVSPLHF.

The CDR3 DNA is TGCGCCAGCAGCCACACGACCCGACAGGCAGCCAAAAACATTCAGTACTTC. Translating gives CASSHTTRQAAKNIQYF. J is TRBJ2-4 and V is TRBV4-1; maybe TRBD1 (6 bases). This CDR3 region has 17 residues. Trimming cost V 3 bases and J 0 bases, with 15 bases left between them. The germline V gene encodes CDR1 MGHRA and CDR2 YSYEKL.

J is TRBJ2-1 and V is TRBV7-3; D might be TRBD2 (7 bases). Trimming shortened V by 5 bases and J by 9 bases, and 14 bases separated the two germline ends. The CDR3 has 13 residues. From germline, CDR1 is SGHTA and CDR2 FQGTGA. The CDR3 coding sequence is TGTGCCAGCAGCCGGAACAGGGAGGGTGAGCAGTTCTTC. Amino acid sequence: CASSRNREGEQFF.

The V call is TRBV7-3, the J call TRBJ1-2, with D uncertain. The CDR3 extends over 14 amino acids. CDR1 is SGHTA and CDR2 is FQGTGA in the germline V gene. Between the trimmed V and J ends, which lost 8 bases and 8 bases, there was a span of 21 bases. The CDR3 DNA reads TGTGCCAGCGGAACGTTCCAGCGTCCGGACGGCTACACCTTC. Translating gives CASGTFQRPDGYTF. The variable domain in full, completed from reference TRBV7-3 and TRBJ1-2, reads GAGVSQTPSNKVTEKGKYVELRCDPISGHTALYWYRQSLGQGPEFLIYFQGTGAADDSGLPNDRFFAVRPEGSVSTLKIQRTERGDSAVYLCASGTFQRPDGYTFGSGTRLTVV.